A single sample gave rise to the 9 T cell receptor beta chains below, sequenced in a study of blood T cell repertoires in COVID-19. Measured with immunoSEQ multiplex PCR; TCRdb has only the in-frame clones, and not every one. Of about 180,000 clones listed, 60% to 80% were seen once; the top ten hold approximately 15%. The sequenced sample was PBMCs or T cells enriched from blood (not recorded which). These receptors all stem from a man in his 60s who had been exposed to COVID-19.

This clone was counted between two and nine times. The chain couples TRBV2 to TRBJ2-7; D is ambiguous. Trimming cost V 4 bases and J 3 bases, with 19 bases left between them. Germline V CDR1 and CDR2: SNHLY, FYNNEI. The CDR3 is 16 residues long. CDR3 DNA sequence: TGTGCCAGCAGTGGTGACGCAACCACAGTTGGCTACGAGCAGTACTTC. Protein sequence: CASSGDATTVGYEQYF.

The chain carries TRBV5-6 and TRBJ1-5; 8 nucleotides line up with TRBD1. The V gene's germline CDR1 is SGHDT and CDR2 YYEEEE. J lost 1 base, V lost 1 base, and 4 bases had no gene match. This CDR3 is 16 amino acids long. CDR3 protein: CASSLRTGRSNQPQHF. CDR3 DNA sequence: TGTGCCAGCAGCTTGAGGACAGGGCGGAGCAATCAGCCCCAGCATTTT.

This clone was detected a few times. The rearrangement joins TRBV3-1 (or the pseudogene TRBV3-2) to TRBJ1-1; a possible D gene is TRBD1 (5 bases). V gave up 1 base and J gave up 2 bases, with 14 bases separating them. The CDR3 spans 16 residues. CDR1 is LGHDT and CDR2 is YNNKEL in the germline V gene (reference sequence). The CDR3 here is CASSQARWGANTEAFF. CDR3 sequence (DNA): TGTGCCAGCAGCCAAGCCCGCTGGGGCGCTAACACTGAAGCTTTCTTT.

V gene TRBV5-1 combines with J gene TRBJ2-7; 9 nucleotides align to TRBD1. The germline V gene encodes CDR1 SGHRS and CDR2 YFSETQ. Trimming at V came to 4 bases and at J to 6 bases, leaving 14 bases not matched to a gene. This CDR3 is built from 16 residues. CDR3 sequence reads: CASSLRLGTGSGEQYF. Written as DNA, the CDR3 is TGCGCCAGCAGCCTCCGTTTAGGGACAGGGTCCGGCGAGCAGTACTTC.

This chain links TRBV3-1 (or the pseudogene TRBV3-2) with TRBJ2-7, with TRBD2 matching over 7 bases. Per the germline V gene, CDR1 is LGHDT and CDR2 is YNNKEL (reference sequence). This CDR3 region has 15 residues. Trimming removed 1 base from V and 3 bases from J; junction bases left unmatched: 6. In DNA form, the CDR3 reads TGTGCCAGCAGCCAAGGCCTAGCGGAATACTACGAGCAGTACTTC. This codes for CASSQGLAEYYEQYF.

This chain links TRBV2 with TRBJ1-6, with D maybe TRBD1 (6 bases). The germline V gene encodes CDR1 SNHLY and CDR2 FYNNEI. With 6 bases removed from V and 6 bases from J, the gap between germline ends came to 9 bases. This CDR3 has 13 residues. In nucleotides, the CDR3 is TGTGCCAGCAGAGGACAGCCTAATTCACCCCTCCACTTT. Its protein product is CASRGQPNSPLHF. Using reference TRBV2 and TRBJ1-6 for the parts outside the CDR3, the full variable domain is EPEVTQTPSHQVTQMGQEVILRCVPISNHLYFYWYRQILGQKVEFLVSFYNNEISEKSEIFDDQFSVERPDGSNFTLKIRSTKLEDSAMYFCASRGQPNSPLHFGNGTRLTVT.

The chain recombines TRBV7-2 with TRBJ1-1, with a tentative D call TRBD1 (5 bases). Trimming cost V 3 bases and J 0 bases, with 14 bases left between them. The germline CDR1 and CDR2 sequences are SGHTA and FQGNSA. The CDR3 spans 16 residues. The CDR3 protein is CASSLNRILMNTEAFF. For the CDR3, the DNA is TGTGCCAGCAGCTTGAACAGGATCCTTATGAACACTGAAGCTTTCTTT.

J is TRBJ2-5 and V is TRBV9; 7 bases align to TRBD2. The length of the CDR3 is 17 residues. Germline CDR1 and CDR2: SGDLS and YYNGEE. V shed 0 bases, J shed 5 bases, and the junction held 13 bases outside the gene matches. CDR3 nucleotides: TGTGCCAGCAGCGTAGGTGGCGGTACACTGGGGGGGGAGACCCAGTACTTC. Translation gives CASSVGGGTLGGETQYF.

The CDR3 DNA reads TGTGCCAGCAGCTCCCGGACTAGCGGGAGACCAACCAATGAGCAGTTCTTC. Translating it yields CASSSRTSGRPTNEQFF. The chain has TRBV7-3 and TRBJ2-1, with 13 bases identical to TRBD2. Looked up from germline, CDR1 is SGHTA and CDR2 is FQGTGA. V was clipped by 4 bases and J by 6 bases; unmatched bases: 9. The CDR3 is 17 residues long.